One sample yielded the 10 T cell receptor beta chains listed below, sequenced in a study of blood T cell repertoires in COVID-19. Method: immunoSEQ multiplex PCR; TCRdb's copy keeps in-frame clones and lacks some. The sample lists some 48,000 clones, 85% to 90% occurring once. Source material: peripheral blood. The receptors were sampled from a woman of 80 years or more with COVID-19, enrolled during active disease.

This sequence joins TRBV28 and TRBJ2-1; D not resolved. Trimming removed 8 bases at V and 2 bases at J, with 10 bases between. There are 13 residues in the CDR3. Germline assignment: CDR1 MDHEN and CDR2 SYDVKM. As DNA, the CDR3 is TGTGCCAGCGTTCTTGAGACCTACAATGAGCAGTTCTTC. As protein: CASVLETYNEQFF.

The V and J genes are TRBV11-2 and TRBJ1-2; 9 bases fit TRBD1. With V trimmed by 3 bases and J by 4 bases, 6 bases remained unmatched. This CDR3 contains 15 residues. Germline V lookup: CDR1 SGHAT, CDR2 FQNNGV. CDR3 amino acids: CASSLEQGAFYGYTF. CDR3 bases: TGTGCCAGCAGCTTGGAACAGGGGGCCTTCTATGGCTACACCTTC.

The genes are TRBV18 and TRBJ2-1; TRBD2 matches at 9 bases. The CDR3 has 17 residues. Germline-derived CDR1 and CDR2 are KGHSH and LQKENI. Trimming cost V 3 bases and J 0 bases; bases outside gene matches: 6. The CDR3: CASSPRGSGSSYNEQFF. CDR3 in DNA: TGTGCCAGCTCACCCCGGGGTAGCGGGAGCTCCTACAATGAGCAGTTCTTC.

This clone appeared once. The rearrangement links TRBV5-8 to TRBJ1-2; TRBD1 matches at 7 bases. Germline V gene data show CDR1 as SGHTS and CDR2 as YDEGEE. The length of the CDR3 is 13 residues. The V segment lost 4 bases and the J segment 4 bases; nucleotides outside the gene matches: 4. CDR3 DNA sequence: TGTGCCAGCAGCCCTCCAGGGGGCTATGGCTACACCTTC. It codes for CASSPPGGYGYTF.

The V gene is TRBV12-3 or TRBV12-4, the J gene TRBJ2-1; D gene unclear. The CDR3 runs 11 residues. V lost 5 bases to trimming and J lost 3 bases, with 2 bases between them. The CDR3 sequence: CASSHYNEQFF. The CDR3 DNA is TGTGCCAGCAGTCACTACAATGAGCAGTTCTTC.

The chain recombines TRBV19 with TRBJ1-5, with D maybe TRBD1 (6 bases). Between the trimmed V and J ends, which lost 4 bases and 6 bases, there was a span of 19 bases. The CDR3 is made up of 16 amino acids. CDR1 is LNHDA, CDR2 SQIVND, per germline (reference sequence). The CDR3 sequence: CASSTGGGGLGQPQHF. The CDR3 nucleotides are TGTGCCAGTAGTACCGGGGGGGGCGGGCTTGGTCAGCCCCAGCATTTT.

As for this clone: The junction shows a germline mismatch at one end, possibly a read error. This sequence joins TRBV15 and TRBJ2-3; 10 bases line up with TRBD1. The CDR3 sequence is 15 residues long. The germline CDR1 and CDR2 sequences are LNHNV and YYDKDF (reference sequence). Written as DNA, the CDR3 is TGTGCCACCAGCAGAGACTACCAGGCCGGGACAGGGGACCCTTTT. Amino acids: CATSRDYQAGTGDPF.

This clone was counted a single time. The chain links TRBV27 to TRBJ1-5, with 9 bases identical to TRBD1. Germline loops: CDR1 MNHEY, CDR2 SMNVEV (reference sequence). V gave up 0 bases and J gave up 1 base; unmatched junction bases: 4. The CDR3 length is 17 residues. CDR3 nucleotide sequence: TGTGCCAGCAGTTTATCATACAGGGGGCCGAGCAATCAGCCCCAGCATTTT. Its translation: CASSLSYRGPSNQPQHF.

V and J are TRBV28 and TRBJ1-2; 7 positions agree with TRBD1. This CDR3 spans 15 amino acids. J was trimmed by 0 bases and V by 5 bases; bases with no gene match: 6. Germline V gene lookup returns CDR1 MDHEN and CDR2 SYDVKM. The CDR3 loop reads CASSRMTGSNYGYTF. For the CDR3, the DNA is TGTGCCAGCAGTAGAATGACAGGGTCTAACTATGGCTACACCTTC.

The V call is TRBV28, the J call TRBJ1-2, with D uncertain. The CDR3 has 12 amino acids. Germline CDR1 is MDHEN and CDR2 is SYDVKM. V gave up 3 bases and J gave up 7 bases, with 9 bases separating them. CDR3 sequence: CASSLSVGGYTF. CDR3 coding DNA: TGTGCCAGCAGTTTGAGTGTTGGTGGCTACACCTTC.